The 19 T cell receptor beta chains presented below share a single source sample, sequenced in a study of blood T cell repertoires in COVID-19. Profiling relied on immunoSEQ multiplex PCR, and the TCRdb table lists in-frame clones only, not all of them. The sample has around 160,000 clones, roughly 78% seen once. The source material was peripheral blood. The receptors come from a human donor with acute or convalescent COVID-19. The donor label of this sample is uncertain.

This clone has just a few counts. J is TRBJ1-2 and V is TRBV6-2 or TRBV6-3, with D perhaps matching TRBD1 (5 bases). Germline CDR1 and CDR2: MNHEY and SVGEGT. The CDR3 length is 16 residues. V dropped 3 bases and J dropped 2 bases, with 16 bases sitting between them. CDR3 sequence: CASSYVEGTANYGYTF. The CDR3 DNA is TGTGCCAGCAGTTATGTGGAGGGGACGGCGAACTATGGCTACACCTTC.

This chain joins TRBV21-1 and TRBJ1-6. TRBV21-1 is a pseudogene. This CDR3 spans 16 amino acids. In DNA, the CDR3 is TGTGCCAGCAGCAAAGTAGGGGGGGCCTATAATTCACCCCTCCACTTT. This encodes CASSKVGGAYNSPLHF.

CDR3 nucleotides: TGTGCCAGCAGCCAAGATGGCCCTCGGCGGGGGGGCGGGACCCAGTACTTC. Protein sequence: CASSQDGPRRGGGTQYF. The J gene is TRBJ2-5, the V gene TRBV4-2; 9 bases line up with TRBD2. The CDR3 is 17 amino acids. The germline V gene encodes CDR1 LGHNA and CDR2 YNFKEQ. With 0 bases clipped from V and 7 bases from J, the junction kept 12 bases outside the gene matches.

The gene calls are TRBV4-1 and TRBJ1-1; D is uncertain. Trimming took 1 base from V and 4 from J, leaving 10 bases between them. CDR1 MGHRA and CDR2 YSYEKL come from the germline V gene. The CDR3 is made up of 14 amino acids. CDR3 nucleotides: TGCGCCAGCAGCCAAGTTGGTGGGAGCACTGAAGCTTTCTTT. Translating it yields CASSQVGGSTEAFF.

This clone has just one count. The chain is built from TRBV23-1 and TRBJ1-1, with D tentatively TRBD1 (6 bases). TRBV23-1 is an ORF for which the function is uncertain. Trimming took off 6 bases at V and 1 base at J, with 18 bases between the two ends. The CDR3 sequence is 16 residues long. CDR3 DNA sequence: TGCGCCAGCAGCCCTGACCCGGGACAAGAGAACACTGAAGCTTTCTTT. Amino acids: CASSPDPGQENTEAFF.

The genes are TRBV6-5 and TRBJ1-2; D is perhaps TRBD1 (6 bases). The CDR3 covers 13 residues. Germline CDR1 MNHEY, CDR2 SVGAGI. Deletions cut 8 bases from V and 7 bases from J, with 17 bases between. The CDR3, as DNA: TGTGCCAGCCATGGGGGCAGCGGATCTGGCTACACCTTC. This encodes CASHGGSGSGYTF.

J is TRBJ2-3 and V is TRBV7-9; D unclear. The CDR3 is 14 residues long. Germline CDR1 reads SEHNR; CDR2 reads FQNEAQ (reference sequence). V gave up 5 bases and J gave up 0 bases, with 9 bases separating them. The CDR3 region is CASSRVGSTDTQYF. Here the CDR3 DNA reads TGTGCCAGCAGCCGGGTCGGGAGCACAGATACGCAGTATTTT.

This rearrangement joins TRBV30 to TRBJ2-3, with 7 bases lining up with TRBD2. The ends lost 5 bases at V and 3 bases at J; junction bases unmatched: 5. The CDR3 sequence is 13 residues long. Germline CDR1 GTSNPN, CDR2 SVGIG (reference sequence). The CDR3: CAWGLGVTDTQYF. CDR3 DNA: TGTGCCTGGGGACTAGGGGTTACAGATACGCAGTATTTT. Full variable domain (rest looked up from reference TRBV30 and TRBJ2-3): SQTIHQWPATLVQPVGSPLSLECTVEGTSNPNLYWYRQAAGRGLQLLFYSVGIGQISSEVPQNLSASRPQDRQFILSSKKLLLSDSGFYLCAWGLGVTDTQYFGPGTRLTVL.

The genes are TRBV30 and TRBJ1-2; 7 bases agree with TRBD1. Germline values: CDR1 GTSNPN, CDR2 SVGIG (reference sequence). The CDR3 runs 12 residues. The J segment lost 6 bases and the V segment lost 5 bases, leaving 6 bases of the junction unmatched. The CDR3 sequence: CAWGKGAHGYTF. CDR3 nucleotides: TGTGCCTGGGGTAAGGGGGCGCATGGCTACACCTTC.

The rearrangement joins TRBV18 to TRBJ2-1; D uncertain. This CDR3 is 14 amino acids long. Per germline, CDR1 KGHSH and CDR2 LQKENI. Deletions cut 1 base from V and 10 bases from J, with 14 bases between. The CDR3 DNA reads as TGTGCCAGCTCACCACTCGGCGGCCGTGGAGAGCAGTTCTTC. It translates to CASSPLGGRGEQFF.

The rearrangement uses TRBV19 and TRBJ1-5, with D perhaps matching TRBD1 (6 bases). Germline values: CDR1 LNHDA, CDR2 SQIVND (reference sequence). The V and J ends lost 1 base and 4 bases respectively, with 11 bases between them. The CDR3 length is 15 residues. The DNA of the CDR3 is TGTGCCAGTAGTATAGGTAGCCAGGGGAATCAGCCCCAGCATTTT. Residues: CASSIGSQGNQPQHF. The full variable domain, in which reference TRBV19 and TRBJ1-5 provide the parts outside the CDR3, is DGGITQSPKYLFRKEGQNVTLSCEQNLNHDAMYWYRQDPGQGLRLIYYSQIVNDFQKGDIAEGYSVSREKKESFPLTVTSAQKNPTAFYLCASSIGSQGNQPQHFGDGTRLSIL.

This clone was counted between two and nine times. This chain uses TRBV4-1 with TRBJ1-5; perhaps TRBD1 as D (5 bases). The CDR3 runs 15 residues. Trimming removed 1 base from V and 9 bases from J, with 16 bases in between. Germline V gene data show CDR1 as MGHRA and CDR2 as YSYEKL. DNA of the CDR3: TGCGCCAGCAGCCAAGTGTTTGGGGCCCTCGGGCCCCAGCATTTT. Protein sequence: CASSQVFGALGPQHF.

CDR3 protein: CASSPTGAGETQYF. The CDR3 DNA reads TGCGCCAGCAGCCCCACAGGGGCCGGAGAGACCCAGTACTTC. This sequence joins TRBV5-1 and TRBJ2-5; 7 bases agree with TRBD1. V dropped 4 bases and J dropped 4; count of bases not matched to a gene: 7. The CDR3 is made up of 14 amino acids. Germline-derived CDR1 and CDR2 are SGHRS and YFSETQ.

This chain connects TRBV7-9 to TRBJ2-4; TRBD1 might be the D (5 bases). Germline V gene sequence: CDR1 SEHNR, CDR2 FQNEAQ (reference sequence). V shed 5 bases and J shed 5 bases, with 13 bases lying between them. This CDR3 contains 14 residues. The CDR3 reads CASSPRQIQNIQYF. In nucleotides, the CDR3 is TGTGCCAGCAGCCCCAGACAGATACAAAACATTCAGTACTTC. Full variable domain (remainder filled in from reference TRBV7-9 and TRBJ2-4): DTGVSQNPRHKITKRGQNVTFRCDPISEHNRLYWYRQTLGQGPEFLTYFQNEAQLEKSRLLSDRFSAERPKGSFSTLEIQRTEQGDSAMYLCASSPRQIQNIQYFGAGTRLSVL.

The chain uses TRBV6-4 and TRBJ2-7, with 9 bases that match TRBD1. This CDR3 has 14 amino acids. J was trimmed by 3 bases and V by 6 bases; bases with no gene match: 6. Germline V gives CDR1 MRHNA, CDR2 SNTAGT. CDR3 residues: CASSQDRGGYEQYF. CDR3 nucleotides: TGTGCCAGCAGCCAGGACAGGGGAGGCTACGAGCAGTACTTC.

The V and J genes are TRBV5-1 and TRBJ2-1; 10 bases match TRBD1. Germline trimming cut 4 bases from V and 7 bases from J; bases unmatched to any gene: 5. Germline-derived CDR1 and CDR2 are SGHRS and YFSETQ. The CDR3 is made up of 14 amino acids. CDR3 residues: CASSIGQGGNEQFF. The CDR3, as DNA: TGCGCCAGCAGCATCGGACAGGGGGGAAATGAGCAGTTCTTC.

The J gene is TRBJ1-1, the V gene TRBV19, with 7 bases fitting TRBD1. Germline V lookup: CDR1 LNHDA, CDR2 SQIVND (reference sequence). This CDR3 has 14 amino acids. With 6 bases clipped from V and 1 base from J, the junction kept 5 bases outside the gene matches. In DNA, the CDR3 is TGTGCCAGTAGGTACGGACAGGAGAACACTGAAGCTTTCTTT. Its translation is CASRYGQENTEAFF. Drawing the rest from reference TRBV19 and TRBJ1-1, the complete variable domain is DGGITQSPKYLFRKEGQNVTLSCEQNLNHDAMYWYRQDPGQGLRLIYYSQIVNDFQKGDIAEGYSVSREKKESFPLTVTSAQKNPTAFYLCASRYGQENTEAFFGQGTRLTVV.

In this sample, this clone turned up a few times. V and J are TRBV14 and TRBJ2-7, with D perhaps TRBD2 (7 bases). The CDR3 has 14 residues. The V and J ends lost 2 bases and 5 bases respectively, with 13 bases between them. Germline V gives CDR1 SGHDN, CDR2 FVKESK. The CDR3 sequence: CASSQRTRGDEQYF. For the CDR3, the DNA is TGTGCCAGCAGCCAAAGGACTAGGGGGGACGAGCAGTACTTC.

This chain connects TRBV19 to TRBJ2-5; 12 bases agree with TRBD2. The CDR3 length is 15 residues. The germline V gene has CDR1 LNHDA and CDR2 SQIVND (reference sequence). V trimming: 6 bases; J trimming: 6 bases; junction bases outside the gene matches: 8. CDR3 nucleotide sequence: TGTGCCAGTAGCGCTAGCGGGGGGGCCGTGAAGACCCAGTACTTC. Its translation: CASSASGGAVKTQYF.